The present entry profiles one T cell receptor beta chain with its context. The CDR3 totals 16 residues. The germline V gene encodes CDR1 LGHNT and CDR2 FRNRAP. Trimming at V came to 3 bases and at J to 10 bases, leaving 12 bases not matched to a gene. The repertoire was sequenced with immunoSEQ multiplex PCR; TCRdb's copy has only in-frame clones and lacks some. The table lists fewer than 25,000 clones, about 89% of them singletons. These data originate in a study of T cells in localized non-small cell lung cancer. This sequence was found in a male donor at least 60 years old with stage I lung adenocarcinoma. V usage is TRBV12-5 and J usage is TRBJ2-1; 10 bases are shared with TRBD2. The material sequenced was peripheral blood, taken before any cancer treatment. CDR3 bases: TGTGCTAGTGGTTTTATGCTAGCGGGAGTATTCGGCGAGCAGTTCTTC. Encoded protein: CASGFMLAGVFGEQFF.